These T cell receptor beta chains were read from a single sample in a study of T-cell memory formation after mild COVID-19. TCRdb processed the 5' RACE reads anew with MiXCR; each CDR3 protein has one entry. The table includes about 610,000 distinct CDR3 sequences, 17% detected once. Sequenced input: PBMCs or a T cell subset sorted from them (not recorded which). The receptors shown here come from an adult woman who had mild COVID-19 (a few samples of this study predate the infection). Cell type and time point are not known. The CDR3 runs from the conserved cysteine through the conserved F or W. The D gene is left open where the match is weak. A row's size may be missing; if present it is once, few, many or a size class.

V gene,clone size,J gene,D gene,CDR3 protein,CDR3 DNA
TRBV28,few,TRBJ2-7,NA,CASSLRDTYHYEQYF,TGTGCCAGCAGTTTAAGGGACACCTATCACTACGAGCAGTACTTC
TRBV7-8,NA,TRBJ2-1,NA,CASSRGTYNFVDEQFF,TGTGCCAGCAGCCGAGGGACTTACAATTTTGTGGATGAGCAGTTCTTC
TRBV20-1,NA,TRBJ1-5,NA,CSARSSGTAYSNQPQHF,TGCAGTGCTAGATCCTCCGGGACGGCGTATAGCAATCAGCCCCAGCATTTT
TRBV24-1,NA,TRBJ2-1,TRBD1,CATSDFRGSGEQFF,TGTGCCACCAGTGATTTCAGGGGGTCGGGTGAGCAGTTCTTC
TRBV5-1,NA,TRBJ2-7,TRBD2,CASSSASGRFYEQYF,TGCGCCAGCAGCTCGGCTAGCGGGAGATTCTACGAGCAGTACTTC
TRBV5-1,few,TRBJ1-1,NA,CASSLPGGSEAFF,TGCGCCAGCAGCTTGCCAGGAGGTTCTGAAGCTTTCTTT
TRBV27,NA,TRBJ2-6,TRBD1,CASSSTLRGIGANVLTF,TGTGCCAGCAGTTCGACCCTCAGGGGGATTGGGGCCAACGTCCTGACTTTC
TRBV5-5,many,TRBJ2-3,TRBD1,CASSLGQGNADTQYF,TGTGCCAGCAGCTTGGGACAGGGAAACGCAGATACGCAGTATTTT
TRBV12-3/TRBV12-4,few,TRBJ1-1,NA,CASSSQNTEAFF,TGTGCCAGCAGTTCACAGAACACTGAAGCTTTCTTT
TRBV4-1,NA,TRBJ1-1,NA,CASSRFEGNTEAFF,TGCGCCAGCAGCCGCTTCGAGGGGAACACTGAAGCTTTCTTT
TRBV5-4,few,TRBJ2-2,NA,CASSFMGGRTGELFF,TGTGCCAGCAGCTTTATGGGGGGCCGGACCGGGGAGCTGTTTTTT
TRBV7-6,few,TRBJ1-1,TRBD1,CASSGNTGVLNTEAFF,TGTGCCAGCAGCGGCAACACAGGGGTACTGAACACTGAAGCTTTCTTT
TRBV4-2,few,TRBJ2-7,TRBD2,CASSQDGGAGDYEQYF,TGTGCCAGCAGCCAAGATGGAGGGGCGGGAGACTACGAGCAGTACTTC
TRBV30,NA,TRBJ1-1,NA,CAWSLPGKTEAFF,TGTGCCTGGAGCCTCCCAGGGAAAACTGAAGCTTTCTTT
TRBV30,few,TRBJ1-1,NA,CALKRSSSEAFF,TGTGCTTTAAAAAGGAGTTCGTCTGAAGCTTTCTTT
TRBV7-9,NA,TRBJ2-3,NA,CASSSVQGSAGFSGTDTQYF,TGTGCCAGCAGCTCGGTACAGGGATCGGCTGGTTTTTCGGGCACAGATACGCAGTATTTT
TRBV20-1,NA,TRBJ2-1,NA,CSASGIRGVNEQFF,TGCAGTGCTAGTGGAATCCGAGGGGTTAATGAGCAGTTCTTC
TRBV6-2/TRBV6-3,few,TRBJ1-5,NA,CASSYGESWGSNQPQHF,TGTGCCAGCAGTTACGGTGAATCGTGGGGGAGCAATCAGCCCCAGCATTTT
TRBV19,few,TRBJ1-1,NA,CASSIRMSGVVNTEAFF,TGTGCCAGTAGTATCCGGATGTCCGGGGTGGTGAACACTGAAGCTTTCTTT
TRBV12-3/TRBV12-4,NA,TRBJ2-1,TRBD2,CASRGLARGYNEQFF,TGTGCCAGCAGGGGACTAGCGAGGGGCTACAATGAGCAGTTCTTC
TRBV11-3,NA,TRBJ2-2,TRBD1,CASSLRGSTGVTGELFF,TGTGCCAGCAGCTTAAGAGGGTCTACAGGGGTCACCGGGGAGCTGTTTTTT
TRBV15,NA,TRBJ2-1,TRBD2,CATSRRLANEQLF,TGTGCCACCAGCAGAAGACTAGCTAATGAGCAGTTATTC
TRBV5-1,NA,TRBJ2-6,TRBD1,CASSLAGGSFFGANVLTF,TGCGCCAGCAGCTTGGCAGGGGGCTCGTTCTTTGGGGCCAACGTCCTGACTTTC
TRBV10-3,NA,TRBJ1-1,NA,CAISEYRMERETEAFF,TGTGCCATCAGTGAGTACCGGATGGAGCGTGAGACTGAAGCTTTCTTT
TRBV10-3,few,TRBJ1-1,TRBD1,CAISEDRANTEAFF,TGTGCCATCAGCGAAGACAGGGCAAACACTGAAGCTTTCTTT
TRBV5-6,NA,TRBJ2-1,NA,CASSLVPGVSYNEQFF,TGTGCCAGCAGCTTGGTACCAGGGGTCTCCTACAATGAGCAGTTCTTC
TRBV5-6,many,TRBJ2-3,TRBD2,CASSGTSGTDTQYF,TGTGCCAGCAGCGGGACTAGCGGCACAGATACGCAGTATTTT
TRBV4-1,NA,TRBJ1-1,NA,CASSQAGTTEAFF,TGCGCCAGCAGCCAAGCAGGGACCACTGAAGCTTTCTTT
TRBV20-1,few,TRBJ2-3,TRBD2,CSARDLASGIADTQYF,TGCAGTGCTAGAGATTTAGCTAGCGGGATCGCAGATACGCAGTATTTT
TRBV9,NA,TRBJ2-1,TRBD2,CASTRLADYNEQFF,TGTGCCAGCACGCGACTAGCGGATTACAATGAGCAGTTCTTC
TRBV12-3/TRBV12-4,few,TRBJ1-5,NA,CASSFGSGGNQPQHF,TGTGCCAGCAGTTTCGGGTCCGGGGGGAATCAGCCCCAGCATTTT
TRBV24-1,few,TRBJ2-1,TRBD1,CATSDAGTGSYNEQFF,TGTGCCACCAGTGACGCCGGGACAGGGTCCTACAATGAGCAGTTCTTC
TRBV7-9,few,TRBJ1-2,NA,CASSRREDGYTF,TGTGCCAGCAGCAGAAGGGAGGACGGCTACACCTTC
TRBV9,few,TRBJ1-2,NA,CASSVESTLQLYGYTF,TGTGCCAGCAGCGTAGAGTCCACCCTCCAGCTCTATGGCTACACCTTC
TRBV5-1,NA,TRBJ2-2,NA,CASSLEEYNGELFF,TGCGCCAGCAGCTTGGAGGAATATAACGGGGAGCTGTTTTTT
TRBV2,NA,TRBJ1-1,TRBD1,CATRDRGNTEAFF,TGTGCCACCCGAGACAGGGGGAACACTGAAGCTTTCTTT
TRBV6-5,NA,TRBJ1-1,TRBD1,CASSYLGTGKTEAFF,TGTGCCAGCAGTTACCTCGGGACAGGGAAGACTGAAGCTTTCTTT
TRBV2,NA,TRBJ2-1,TRBD2,CASSVTSGGALLEPDEQFF,TGTGCCAGCAGCGTTACTAGCGGGGGGGCCTTGTTGGAACCCGATGAGCAGTTCTTC
TRBV7-8,few,TRBJ2-3,NA,CASSLIGKTTLTDTQYF,TGTGCCAGCAGCTTAATAGGGAAGACCACCCTCACAGATACGCAGTATTTT
TRBV27,NA,TRBJ2-2,NA,CASKSLTGELFF,TGTGCCAGCAAGTCCCTTACCGGGGAGCTGTTTTTT
TRBV4-2,NA,TRBJ2-3,NA,CASSQEAGNTDTQYF,TGTGCCAGCAGCCAAGAGGCGGGGAACACAGATACGCAGTATTTT